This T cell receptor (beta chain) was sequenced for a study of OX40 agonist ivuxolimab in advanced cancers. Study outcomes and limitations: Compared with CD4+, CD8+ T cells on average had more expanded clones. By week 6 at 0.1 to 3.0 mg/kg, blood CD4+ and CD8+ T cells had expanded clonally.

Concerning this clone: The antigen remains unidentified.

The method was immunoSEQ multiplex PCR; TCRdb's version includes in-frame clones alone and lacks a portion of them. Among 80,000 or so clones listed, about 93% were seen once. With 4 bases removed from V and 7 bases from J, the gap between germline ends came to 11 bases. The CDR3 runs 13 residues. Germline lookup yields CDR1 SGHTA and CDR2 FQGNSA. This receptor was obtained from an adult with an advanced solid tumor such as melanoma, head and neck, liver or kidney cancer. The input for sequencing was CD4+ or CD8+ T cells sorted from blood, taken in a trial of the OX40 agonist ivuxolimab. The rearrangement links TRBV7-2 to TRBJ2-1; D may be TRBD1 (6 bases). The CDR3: CASSYTGPNEQFF. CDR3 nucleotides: TGTGCCAGCAGCTATACAGGGCCAAATGAGCAGTTCTTC.